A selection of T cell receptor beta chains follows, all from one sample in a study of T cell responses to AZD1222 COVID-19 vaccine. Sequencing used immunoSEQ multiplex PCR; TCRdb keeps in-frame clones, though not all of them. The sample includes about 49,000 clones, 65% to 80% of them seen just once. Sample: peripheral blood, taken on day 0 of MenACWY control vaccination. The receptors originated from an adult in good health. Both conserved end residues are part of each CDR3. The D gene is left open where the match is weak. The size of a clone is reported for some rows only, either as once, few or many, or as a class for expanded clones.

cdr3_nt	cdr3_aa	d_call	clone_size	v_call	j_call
TGTGCCAGCAGTTTATCGATGGCCGTCGGAAACACCATATATTTT	CASSLSMAVGNTIYF	NA	once	TRBV27	TRBJ1-3
TGTGCCAGCAGCCTCAGGGGTACGCAGTTCTTC	CASSLRGTQFF	NA	few	TRBV3-1/TRBV3-2	TRBJ2-1
TGCAGTGCAGGGCCCTATGGCTACACCTTC	CSAGPYGYTF	NA	NA	TRBV20-1	TRBJ1-2
TGTGCCAGCAGTTTCTTGGGACAACACTCCTACAATGAGCAGTTCTTC	CASSFLGQHSYNEQFF	NA	NA	TRBV28	TRBJ2-1
TGTGCCAGCAGCTTGGGTGGGGGTTCCCAGTACTTC	CASSLGGGSQYF	NA	NA	TRBV5-6	TRBJ2-5
TGTGCCTGGAGTCGACAGGGATACGAGCAGTACTTC	CAWSRQGYEQYF	TRBD1	NA	TRBV30	TRBJ2-7
TGCGCCAGCAGCCAAGATCTCCAGGGGAATTCACCCCTCCACTTT	CASSQDLQGNSPLHF	NA	NA	TRBV4-1	TRBJ1-6
TGTGCCAGCAGCGCCGGACAGGGGGGATACAGGGAGCAGTACTTC	CASSAGQGGYREQYF	TRBD1	NA	TRBV9	TRBJ2-7
TGTGCCAGCAGCTTCAGCGGGGGGGCCGTTGGGGAGCAGTTCTTC	CASSFSGGAVGEQFF	TRBD2	NA	TRBV5-4	TRBJ2-1
TGTGCCAGCAGTTATCAGGGGGGTCGAGATGAGCAGTTCTTC	CASSYQGGRDEQFF	NA	NA	TRBV9	TRBJ2-1
TGTGCCAGCAGTTACTCGACAGGAGAAAAACTGTTTTTT	CASSYSTGEKLFF	NA	NA	TRBV6-5	TRBJ1-4
TGTGCCAGCAGCTCCTCTATCAACACTGAAGCTTTCTTT	CASSSSINTEAFF	NA	once	TRBV9	TRBJ1-1
TGTGCCAGTAGTCTCGGTTACGGGGAAGGCCAGCCCCAGCATTTT	CASSLGYGEGQPQHF	NA	NA	TRBV19	TRBJ1-5
TGTGCCAGCACCCCGGGCGCGGGGTTAAAAACTGAAGCTTTCTTT	CASTPGAGLKTEAFF	NA	NA	TRBV5-6	TRBJ1-1
TGTGCCAGCAGCCCGGGGAGCACTGAAGCTTTCTTT	CASSPGSTEAFF	NA	NA	TRBV7-7	TRBJ1-1
TGTGCCAGCAGCCAGCTCCTAGCGGGAGGGCCTCAATACAATGAGCAGTTCTTC	CASSQLLAGGPQYNEQFF	TRBD2	NA	TRBV4-2	TRBJ2-1
TGTGCCAGCAGTTCGACTAGTAGCGGTGAGCAGTTCTTC	CASSSTSSGEQFF	NA	NA	TRBV6-2/TRBV6-3	TRBJ2-1
TGTGCCAGCAGCCCCGGAAGAGGGGTGGGGGCGTACACTGAAGCTTTCTTT	CASSPGRGVGAYTEAFF	NA	NA	TRBV5-5	TRBJ1-1
TGTGCCAGCAGCCGAGAAATGAAGGCTGAAGCTTTCTTT	CASSREMKAEAFF	NA	NA	TRBV12-3/TRBV12-4	TRBJ1-1
TGTGCCAGCAGATGGACAGGGCAACACAATCAGCCCCAGCATTTT	CASRWTGQHNQPQHF	TRBD1	NA	TRBV6-6	TRBJ1-5
TGTGCCAGCTCCTGGGGGCGGGGGATGAACACTGAAGCTTTCTTT	CASSWGRGMNTEAFF	NA	NA	TRBV5-6	TRBJ1-1
TGTGCCAGCAGCGTAGGGGGACGCGGGGGCAATGAGCAGTTCTTC	CASSVGGRGGNEQFF	TRBD2	once	TRBV9	TRBJ2-1
TGTGCCAGCAGCTTAGCCGTTGGTTCTGAGACCCAGTACTTC	CASSLAVGSETQYF	NA	NA	TRBV7-9	TRBJ2-5
TGTGCCAGCAGCTTAAACAGGGAAAACATTCAGTACTTC	CASSLNRENIQYF	NA	once	TRBV5-4	TRBJ2-4
TGTGCCAGCAGCTTAGCTGGGGGGTTGAACACTGAAGCTTTCTTT	CASSLAGGLNTEAFF	NA	NA	TRBV7-6	TRBJ1-1
TGTGCCAGCAGATCCGGAGTATACAATGAGCAGTTCTTC	CASRSGVYNEQFF	NA	NA	TRBV7-2	TRBJ2-1
TGTGCCAGCGGCAGACAGCCCTCCTACGAGCAGTACTTC	CASGRQPSYEQYF	NA	NA	TRBV2	TRBJ2-7
TGCGCCTGTCAGACTAGCGGGGGGGCTCGAGAGACCCAGTACTTC	CACQTSGGARETQYF	TRBD2	NA	TRBV10-2	TRBJ2-5
TGTGCCAGCTCACCAGAGGGCGAGTGGGGAATTCAGTACTTC	CASSPEGEWGIQYF	NA	NA	TRBV18	TRBJ2-4
TGCGCCCCCAGCCGCCAGGCCCCTAGCGGGAGGGTCGTACCACAAGAGACCCAGTACTTC	CAPSRQAPSGRVVPQETQYF	TRBD2	few	TRBV4-1	TRBJ2-5
TGCGCCAGCAGCCCAAGGGGATCCCTTACCGAGGATCTAGCCAAAAACATTCAGTACTTC	CASSPRGSLTEDLAKNIQYF	NA	NA	TRBV4-1	TRBJ2-4
TGTGCCAGCAGTACCCCCTCCCAGGCGGGAGCTTTCTTT	CASSTPSQAGAFF	NA	NA	TRBV12-3/TRBV12-4	TRBJ1-1
TGTGCCAGCAGTATGAACAATTCACCCCTCCACTTT	CASSMNNSPLHF	NA	NA	TRBV27	TRBJ1-6
TGCGCCAGCAGTGAGATCGCAGGGGGCCATGGCTACACCTTC	CASSEIAGGHGYTF	TRBD1	few	TRBV10-2	TRBJ1-2
TGTGCCAGCAGCTTTCCGGGACTGCGATCTAATGAGCAGTTCTTC	CASSFPGLRSNEQFF	NA	NA	TRBV5-8	TRBJ2-1
TGTGCCGCGGGCCTTAGGGCCCTCCACTTT	CAAGLRALHF	NA	NA	TRBV6-5	TRBJ1-6
TGCGCCAGCAGCCAAGTAATTTCCGGAAAGACCTTC	CASSQVISGKTF	NA	once	TRBV4-1	TRBJ1-2
TGTGCCAGCAGCATTGGGACTAGCGGGAGGCCAAGCTCCTACGAGCAGTACTTC	CASSIGTSGRPSSYEQYF	TRBD2	NA	TRBV13	TRBJ2-7
TGTGCCTGGAGTGTCCGATCCACCAGAGGAAACACCATATATTTT	CAWSVRSTRGNTIYF	NA	few	TRBV30	TRBJ1-3
TGTGCCAGCAGCTTAGCAGGGACTAGCGGGTCCTACGAGCAGTACTTC	CASSLAGTSGSYEQYF	TRBD2	NA	TRBV11-1	TRBJ2-7
TGTGCCATCAGTGAGCCCGGGACAGTCCACTATGGCTACACCTTC	CAISEPGTVHYGYTF	TRBD1	NA	TRBV10-3	TRBJ1-2
TGTGCCAGCAGTTTATTGGGACAGAACCACGCTGGAAACACCATATATTTT	CASSLLGQNHAGNTIYF	TRBD1	NA	TRBV28	TRBJ1-3
TGTGCCACCAGCAGAGAGATCCCTGGTCAGGGTTTAGGCAATGAGCAGTTCTTC	CATSREIPGQGLGNEQFF	NA	NA	TRBV15	TRBJ2-1
TGTGCCATCAGTGACGCGGGGGGAAACACCATATATTTT	CAISDAGGNTIYF	NA	NA	TRBV10-3	TRBJ1-3
TGTGCCAGCAGCTCCCGCCGGGACGCCAAAGAGACCCAGTACTTC	CASSSRRDAKETQYF	NA	NA	TRBV7-8	TRBJ2-5
TGCGCCAGCAGCCACACTGGGGAAAAACTGTTTTTT	CASSHTGEKLFF	NA	NA	TRBV5-1	TRBJ1-4
TGTGCCAGCAGCCATCTTAAGCGGGAGCTGCACACCGGGGAGCTGTTTTTT	CASSHLKRELHTGELFF	TRBD2	NA	TRBV14	TRBJ2-2
TGTGCCAGCAGTTCGAAACGACAGAATAATGAAAAACTGTTTTTT	CASSSKRQNNEKLFF	NA	NA	TRBV6-5	TRBJ1-4
TGTGCCCCTCACCCTTCGGGACAACGCACAGATACGCAGTATTTT	CAPHPSGQRTDTQYF	NA	NA	TRBV7-9	TRBJ2-3
TGCGCCAGCAGCTTGGCTGGGGATGGGACCGGGGAGCTGTTTTTT	CASSLAGDGTGELFF	NA	few	TRBV5-1	TRBJ2-2
TGTGCCAGCTCTCCCGGGACAGCTGGTCAGCCCCAGCATTTT	CASSPGTAGQPQHF	TRBD1	NA	TRBV18	TRBJ1-5
TGTGCCAGCAGCCCCGGACTAGCGGGAAGGCCCGAGCAGTACTTC	CASSPGLAGRPEQYF	TRBD2	NA	TRBV5-6	TRBJ2-7
TGTGCCTGGAGTATTGACTATGGCTACACCTTC	CAWSIDYGYTF	NA	NA	TRBV30	TRBJ1-2
TGTGCCAGCAGCCAAGAGACAGACAGGTACTACCAAGAGACCCAGTACTTC	CASSQETDRYYQETQYF	NA	NA	TRBV14	TRBJ2-5
TGCAGCGTTGATGGTGAAGGAAGAGGAAGTGGCTACACCTTC	CSVDGEGRGSGYTF	NA	NA	TRBV29-1	TRBJ1-2
TGTGCCAGCACTGAAAACAGGAATGGCTACACCTTC	CASTENRNGYTF	NA	NA	TRBV12-3/TRBV12-4	TRBJ1-2
TGTGCCAGTAGTAGTCCGGGACAGTCGAACACTGAAGCTTTCTTT	CASSSPGQSNTEAFF	TRBD1	NA	TRBV19	TRBJ1-1